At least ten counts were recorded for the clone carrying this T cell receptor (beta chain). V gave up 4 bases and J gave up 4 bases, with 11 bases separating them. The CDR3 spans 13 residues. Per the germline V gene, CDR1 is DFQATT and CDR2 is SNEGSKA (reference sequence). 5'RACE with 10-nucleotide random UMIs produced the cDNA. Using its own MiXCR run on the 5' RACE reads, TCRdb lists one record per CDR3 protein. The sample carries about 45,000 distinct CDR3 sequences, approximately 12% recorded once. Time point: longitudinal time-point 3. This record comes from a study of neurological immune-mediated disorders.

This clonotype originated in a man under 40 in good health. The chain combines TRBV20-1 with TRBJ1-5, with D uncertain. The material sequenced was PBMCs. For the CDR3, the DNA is TGCAGTGCTAAGGAGGACCGAAATCAGCCCCAGCATTTT. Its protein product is CSAKEDRNQPQHF.